The clone carrying this T cell receptor beta chain was seen a single time. Its antigen is undetermined. Possible read error: a much larger clone is one base away. Quantitative 5'-RACE with molecular barcodes generated TCR beta libraries. TCRdb reprocessed the 5' RACE reads with MiXCR, giving one entry per CDR3 protein. The sample holds under 250,000 distinct CDR3 sequences, roughly 10% seen once. This record belongs to a study of CD8 T cells in ankylosing spondylitis. Germline V CDR1 and CDR2: MNHEY, SMNVEV (reference sequence). Trimming took 5 bases from V and 10 from J, leaving 17 bases between them. This CDR3 is built from 13 residues. Study results and caveats: Clones linked to disease were reported to show significant enrichment in matched ankylosing spondylitis synovial fluid. Reports of some motif variants in reactive arthritis synovial fluid and blood predate this one. Blood from ankylosing spondylitis patients appeared to carry a characteristic roughly eight-variant TCR beta motif.

Material for sequencing was blood, either unsorted or a sorted T cell fraction (not recorded which). This clonotype was sampled from a male donor with ankylosing spondylitis or in good health (not recorded which). This chain joins TRBV27 and TRBJ1-2; D may be TRBD1 (5 bases). The CDR3 sequence: CASSLGHSKDYTF. The CDR3 nucleotides read TGTGCCAGCAGTCTCGGACATTCGAAGGACTACACCTTC.